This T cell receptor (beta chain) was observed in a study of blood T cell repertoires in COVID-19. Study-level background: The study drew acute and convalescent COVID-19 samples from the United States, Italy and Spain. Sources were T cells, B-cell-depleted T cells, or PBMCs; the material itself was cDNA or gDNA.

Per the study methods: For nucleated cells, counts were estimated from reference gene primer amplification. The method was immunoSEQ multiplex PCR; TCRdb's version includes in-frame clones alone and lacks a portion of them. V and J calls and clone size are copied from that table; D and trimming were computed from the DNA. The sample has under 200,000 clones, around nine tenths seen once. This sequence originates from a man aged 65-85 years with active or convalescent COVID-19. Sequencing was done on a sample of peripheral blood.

This CDR3 reads CASSPWGEPETQYF. DNA of the CDR3: TGTGCCAGCAGCCCGTGGGGGGAGCCGGAGACCCAGTACTTC. The rearrangement uses TRBV5-4 and TRBJ2-5; a possible D gene is TRBD2 (6 bases). Trimming pared 4 bases from V and 5 bases from J, leaving 15 bases between. Germline V gene lookup returns CDR1 SGHNT and CDR2 YYREEE (reference sequence). The CDR3 sequence is 14 residues long.